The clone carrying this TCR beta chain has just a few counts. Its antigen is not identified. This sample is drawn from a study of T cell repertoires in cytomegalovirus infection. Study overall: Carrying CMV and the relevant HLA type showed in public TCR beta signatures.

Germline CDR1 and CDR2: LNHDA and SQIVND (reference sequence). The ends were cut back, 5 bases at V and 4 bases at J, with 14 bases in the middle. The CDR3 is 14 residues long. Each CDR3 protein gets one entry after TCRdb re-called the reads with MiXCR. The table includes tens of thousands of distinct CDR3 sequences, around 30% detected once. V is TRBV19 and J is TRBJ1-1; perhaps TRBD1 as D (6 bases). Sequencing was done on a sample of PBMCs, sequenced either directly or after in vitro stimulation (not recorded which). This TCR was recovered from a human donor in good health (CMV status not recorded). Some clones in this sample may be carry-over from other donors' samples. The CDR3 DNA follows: TGTGCCAGTAGTGTAACAGGGCCCGGCACTGAAGCTTTCTTT. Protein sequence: CASSVTGPGTEAFF. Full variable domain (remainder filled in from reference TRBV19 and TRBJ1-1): DGGITQSPKYLFRKEGQNVTLSCEQNLNHDAMYWYRQDPGQGLRLIYYSQIVNDFQKGDIAEGYSVSREKKESFPLTVTSAQKNPTAFYLCASSVTGPGTEAFFGQGTRLTVV.